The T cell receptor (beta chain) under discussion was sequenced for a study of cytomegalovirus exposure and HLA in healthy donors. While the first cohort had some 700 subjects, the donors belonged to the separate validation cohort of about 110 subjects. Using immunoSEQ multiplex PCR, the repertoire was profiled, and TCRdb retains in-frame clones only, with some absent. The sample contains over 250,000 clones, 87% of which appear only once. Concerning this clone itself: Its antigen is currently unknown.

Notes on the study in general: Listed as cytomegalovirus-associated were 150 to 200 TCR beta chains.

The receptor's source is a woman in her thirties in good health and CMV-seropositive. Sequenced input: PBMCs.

The CDR3 sequence: CASSQVWAPYGYTF. The CDR3 bases are TGCGCCAGCAGCCAAGTGTGGGCCCCCTATGGCTACACCTTC. V usage is TRBV4-1 and J usage is TRBJ1-2; D gene uncertain. V was trimmed by 1 base and J by 4 bases, leaving 10 bases between them. CDR1 and CDR2 from the germline V gene are MGHRA and YSYEKL. The CDR3 has 14 residues.